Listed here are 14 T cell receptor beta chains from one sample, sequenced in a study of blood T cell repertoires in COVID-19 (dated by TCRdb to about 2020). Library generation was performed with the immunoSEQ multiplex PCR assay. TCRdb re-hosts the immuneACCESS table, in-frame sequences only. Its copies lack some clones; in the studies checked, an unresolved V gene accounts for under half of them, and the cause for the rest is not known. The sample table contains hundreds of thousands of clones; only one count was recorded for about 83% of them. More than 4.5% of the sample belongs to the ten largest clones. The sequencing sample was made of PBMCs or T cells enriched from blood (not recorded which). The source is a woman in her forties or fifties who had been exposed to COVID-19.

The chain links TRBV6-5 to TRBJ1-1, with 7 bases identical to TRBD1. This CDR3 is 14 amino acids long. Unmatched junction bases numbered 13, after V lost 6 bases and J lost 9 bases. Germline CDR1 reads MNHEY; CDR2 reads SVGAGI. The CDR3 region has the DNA TGTGCCAGCAGGGGAGGAGGGGGCCCAGGAAAAGCTTTCTTT. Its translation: CASRGGGGPGKAFF.

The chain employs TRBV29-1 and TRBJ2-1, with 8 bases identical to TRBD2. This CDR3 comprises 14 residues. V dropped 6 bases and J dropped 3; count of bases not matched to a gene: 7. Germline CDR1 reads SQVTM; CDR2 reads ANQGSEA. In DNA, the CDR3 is TGCAGCGTGGCGGGGGGAACCCTCTACAATGAGCAGTTCTTC. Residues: CSVAGGTLYNEQFF.

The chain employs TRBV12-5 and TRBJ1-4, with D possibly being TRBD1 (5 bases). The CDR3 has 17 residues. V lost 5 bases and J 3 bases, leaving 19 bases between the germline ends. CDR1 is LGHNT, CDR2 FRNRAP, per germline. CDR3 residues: CASGPPDRAGANEKLFF. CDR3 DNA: TGTGCTAGTGGTCCACCAGACCGGGCGGGGGCTAATGAAAAACTGTTTTTT. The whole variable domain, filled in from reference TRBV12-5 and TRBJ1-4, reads DARVTQTPRHKVTEMGQEVTMRCQPILGHNTVFWYRQTMMQGLELLAYFRNRAPLDDSGMPKDRFSAEMPDATLATLKIQPSEPRDSAVYFCASGPPDRAGANEKLFFGSGTQLSVL.

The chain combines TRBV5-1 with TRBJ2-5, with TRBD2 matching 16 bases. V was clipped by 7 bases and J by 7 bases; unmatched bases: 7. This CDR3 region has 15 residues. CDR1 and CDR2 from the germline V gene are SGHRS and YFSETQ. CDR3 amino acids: CASRLGTSGGGTQYF. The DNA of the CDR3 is TGCGCCAGCCGCCTTGGGACTAGCGGGGGGGGGACCCAGTACTTC.

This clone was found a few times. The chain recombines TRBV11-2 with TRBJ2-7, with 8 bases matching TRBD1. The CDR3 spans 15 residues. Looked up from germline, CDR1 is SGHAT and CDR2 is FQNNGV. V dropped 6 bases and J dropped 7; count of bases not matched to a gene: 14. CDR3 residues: CASSQYSDRAEEQYF. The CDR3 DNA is TGTGCCAGCAGTCAATACTCGGACAGGGCGGAAGAGCAGTACTTC.

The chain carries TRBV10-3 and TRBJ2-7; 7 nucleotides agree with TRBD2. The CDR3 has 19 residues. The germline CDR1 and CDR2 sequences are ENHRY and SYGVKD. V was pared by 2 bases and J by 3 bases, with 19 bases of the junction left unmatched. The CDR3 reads CAISEGFGSPSGVGYEQYF. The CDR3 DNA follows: TGTGCCATCAGTGAGGGCTTCGGGAGCCCTAGCGGAGTTGGCTACGAGCAGTACTTC.

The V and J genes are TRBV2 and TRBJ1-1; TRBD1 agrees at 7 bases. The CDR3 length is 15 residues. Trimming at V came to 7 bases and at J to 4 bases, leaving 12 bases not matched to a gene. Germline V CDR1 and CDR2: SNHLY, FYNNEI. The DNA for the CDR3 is TGTGCCAGCATACTCGACAGGGAGGAGGTCACTGAAGCTTTCTTT. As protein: CASILDREEVTEAFF.

The CDR3 DNA sequence: TGTGCCAGCAGCCCCGAAGCGAACACTGAAGCTTTCTTT. It encodes CASSPEANTEAFF. V and J are TRBV2 and TRBJ1-1, with D hard to call. CDR1 SNHLY and CDR2 FYNNEI come from the germline V gene. Trimming stripped 6 bases from V and 1 base from J, with 9 bases between. The CDR3 is 13 amino acids.

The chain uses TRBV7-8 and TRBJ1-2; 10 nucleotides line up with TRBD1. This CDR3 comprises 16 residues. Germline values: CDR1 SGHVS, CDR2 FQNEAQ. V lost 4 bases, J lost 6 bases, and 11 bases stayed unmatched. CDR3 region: CASSSPGQGFLHGYTF. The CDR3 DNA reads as TGTGCCAGCAGCTCACCGGGACAGGGGTTCCTCCATGGCTACACCTTC.

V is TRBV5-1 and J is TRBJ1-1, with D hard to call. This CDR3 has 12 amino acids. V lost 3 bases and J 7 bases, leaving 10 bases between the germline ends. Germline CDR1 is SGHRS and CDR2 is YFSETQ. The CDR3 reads CASSSEKLEAFF. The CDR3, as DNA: TGCGCCAGCAGCTCCGAGAAGCTTGAAGCTTTCTTT.

CDR3 loop: CASSVSGASTDTQYF. CDR3 nucleotides: TGTGCCAGCAGTGTTAGCGGGGCAAGCACAGATACGCAGTATTTT. This rearrangement joins TRBV2 to TRBJ2-3; 8 bases fit TRBD2. The germline CDR1 and CDR2 sequences are SNHLY and FYNNEI. The CDR3 has 15 residues. Unmatched junction bases numbered 3, after V lost 4 bases and J lost 0 bases.

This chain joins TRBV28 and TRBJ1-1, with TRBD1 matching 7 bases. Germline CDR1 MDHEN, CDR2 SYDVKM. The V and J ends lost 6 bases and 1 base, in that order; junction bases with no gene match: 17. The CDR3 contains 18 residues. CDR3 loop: CASSLEPDPGQKNTEAFF. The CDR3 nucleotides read TGTGCCAGCAGCTTAGAACCAGACCCGGGACAGAAGAACACTGAAGCTTTCTTT.

CDR3: CASSPGQGPLYAEAFF. The CDR3 DNA reads TGTGCCAGCAGTCCGGGACAGGGACCTCTTTATGCTGAAGCTTTCTTT. The genes are TRBV2 and TRBJ1-1, with TRBD1 identical over 9 bases. V was pared by 5 bases and J by 6 bases, with 13 bases of the junction left unmatched. The CDR3 extends over 16 amino acids. The germline gives CDR1 SNHLY, CDR2 FYNNEI.

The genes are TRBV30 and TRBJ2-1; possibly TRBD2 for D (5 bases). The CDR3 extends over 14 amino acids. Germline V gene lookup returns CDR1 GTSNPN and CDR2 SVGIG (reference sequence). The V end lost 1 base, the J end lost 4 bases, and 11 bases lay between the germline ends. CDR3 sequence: CAWSAGRKYNEQFF. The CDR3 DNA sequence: TGTGCCTGGAGTGCGGGGAGAAAATACAATGAGCAGTTCTTC.